A few counts support the clone carrying this T cell receptor (beta chain). Its antigen is still unknown. Germline V gene lookup returns CDR1 MNHEY and CDR2 SVGAGI. Trimming took 6 bases from V and 4 from J, leaving 9 bases between them. The CDR3 runs 12 residues. These data are taken from a study of T cell repertoires in cytomegalovirus infection. TCRdb independently ran MiXCR on the reads; one entry per CDR3 protein. The profile covers roughly 80,000 distinct CDR3 sequences, with more than 20% appearing a single time and approximately 51% taken by the ten largest. The chain uses TRBV6-5 and TRBJ1-2; D perhaps matches TRBD1 (5 bases). The origin of this receptor is a human donor in good health (CMV status not recorded). Some clones in this sample may be carry-over from other donors' samples. Specimen: CD8+ T cells from cultured PBMCs, collected from culture after CMV antigen stimulation. The chain's CDR3 is CASRTEGYGYTF. The CDR3 DNA sequence: TGTGCCAGCAGGACAGAGGGCTATGGCTACACCTTC.